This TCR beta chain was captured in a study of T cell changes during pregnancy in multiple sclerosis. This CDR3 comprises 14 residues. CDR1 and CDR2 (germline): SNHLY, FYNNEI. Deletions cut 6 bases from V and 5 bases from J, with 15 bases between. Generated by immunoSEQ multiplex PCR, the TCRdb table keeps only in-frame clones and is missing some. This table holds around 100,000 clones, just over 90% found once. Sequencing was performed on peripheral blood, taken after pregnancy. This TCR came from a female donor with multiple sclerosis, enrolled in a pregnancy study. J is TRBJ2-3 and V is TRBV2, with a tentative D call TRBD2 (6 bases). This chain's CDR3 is CASRGLRDRDTQYF. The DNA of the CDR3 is TGTGCCAGCAGGGGACTGCGGGATAGAGATACGCAGTATTTT.